The 22 T cell receptor beta chains given below trace back to one sample, sequenced in a study of T cell changes during pregnancy in multiple sclerosis. The method was immunoSEQ multiplex PCR; TCRdb's version includes in-frame clones alone and lacks a portion of them. This table has about 40,000 clones, about 92% appearing once. The material sequenced was CD8+ T cells from peripheral blood mononuclear cells, taken in the third trimester of pregnancy. The receptors stem from a female donor with multiple sclerosis, enrolled in a pregnancy study.

This chain connects TRBV19 to TRBJ2-1; TRBD2 might be the D (5 bases). V was trimmed by 3 bases and J by 4 bases, leaving 7 bases between them. CDR1 is LNHDA and CDR2 is SQIVND in the germline V gene (reference sequence). CDR3 size: 13 residues. As DNA, the CDR3 is TGTGCCAGTAGTATGGACTTATACAATGAGCAGTTCTTC. It codes for CASSMDLYNEQFF.

The CDR3 loop is CASSLGQGSYNEQFF. As DNA, the CDR3 is TGTGCCAGCAGCTTGGGACAGGGGTCCTACAATGAGCAGTTCTTC. This sequence joins TRBV5-4 and TRBJ2-1, with TRBD1 matching over 8 bases. Germline values: CDR1 SGHNT, CDR2 YYREEE (reference sequence). The CDR3 runs to 15 residues. V shed 0 bases and J 1 base; nucleotides not matched to a gene: 0. Using reference TRBV5-4 and TRBJ2-1 for the parts outside the CDR3, the full variable domain is ETGVTQSPTHLIKTRGQQVTLRCSSQSGHNTVSWYQQALGQGPQFIFQYYREEENGRGNFPPRFSGLQFPNYSSELNVNALELDDSALYLCASSLGQGSYNEQFFGPGTRLTVL.

The gene calls are TRBV19 and TRBJ2-1; 12 bases are a match to TRBD2. From germline, CDR1 is LNHDA and CDR2 SQIVND (reference sequence). V was clipped by 2 bases and J by 6 bases; unmatched bases: 2. The CDR3 is made up of 15 amino acids. The CDR3 nucleotides read TGTGCCAGTAGTATACTAGCGGGAGGGCCCAATGAGCAGTTCTTC. Translation: CASSILAGGPNEQFF.

This chain links TRBV4-3 with TRBJ1-1; D not certain. The CDR3 is 14 amino acids. V was shortened by 1 base and J by 0 bases, with 6 bases between the two germline ends. The germline CDR1 and CDR2 sequences are LGHNA and YSLEER. DNA of the CDR3: TGCGCCAGCAGCCAAGGGCGGCTGAACACTGAAGCTTTCTTT. It translates to CASSQGRLNTEAFF.

The chain combines TRBV18 with TRBJ2-7; possible D gene TRBD2, 5 bases. The CDR3 loop spans 13 amino acids. Germline loops: CDR1 KGHSH, CDR2 LQKENI. The V end lost 0 bases, the J end lost 11 bases, and 14 bases lay between the germline ends. The chain's CDR3 is CASSPPIAKGEYF. The CDR3 bases are TGTGCCAGCTCACCACCGATAGCGAAGGGCGAGTACTTC.

The gene calls are TRBV2 and TRBJ2-2, with 7 bases identical to TRBD2. Germline lookup yields CDR1 SNHLY and CDR2 FYNNEI. This CDR3 contains 18 residues. J gave up 2 bases and V 1 base, and 10 bases lay outside the gene matches. The CDR3 loop is CASSEDPLAEINTGELFF. In nucleotides, the CDR3 is TGTGCCAGCAGTGAAGATCCCCTAGCGGAGATTAACACCGGGGAGCTGTTTTTT.

The chain uses TRBV10-3 and TRBJ1-1; TRBD1 agrees at 10 bases. The junction had 11 bases not matched to a gene; V was cut back by 3 bases and J by 1 base. Germline CDR1 ENHRY, CDR2 SYGVKD. The CDR3 sequence is 18 residues long. As DNA, the CDR3 is TGTGCCATCAGTGATCCAGACAGGGGGCGAGCCGGGAACACTGAAGCTTTCTTT. It encodes CAISDPDRGRAGNTEAFF.

The chain couples TRBV25-1 to TRBJ2-5; D is perhaps TRBD2 (5 bases). Germline CDR1 reads MGHDK; CDR2 reads SYGVNS. The CDR3 consists of 15 residues. The V gene lost 8 bases and the J gene lost 4 bases, with 20 bases spanning the gap. The CDR3 region is CASQGDVEGPETQYF. The CDR3 region has the DNA TGTGCCAGCCAAGGAGACGTAGAGGGCCCAGAGACCCAGTACTTC.

The chain recombines TRBV5-6 with TRBJ2-1; the D is unclear. The germline V gene encodes CDR1 SGHDT and CDR2 YYEEEE. Trimming stripped 1 base from V and 0 bases from J, with 5 bases between. This CDR3 region has 14 residues. For the CDR3, the DNA is TGTGCCAGCAGCTTGATCGGCTCCTACAATGAGCAGTTCTTC. Translating gives CASSLIGSYNEQFF.

The chain recombines TRBV5-1 with TRBJ2-7; 7 bases map to TRBD1. This CDR3 contains 12 residues. Trimming took 4 bases from V and 4 from J; bases not matched to a gene: 2. CDR1 is SGHRS, CDR2 YFSETQ, per germline. This chain's CDR3 is CASSVTGYEQYF. In DNA form, the CDR3 reads TGCGCCAGCAGCGTGACAGGGTACGAGCAGTACTTC.

The rearrangement joins TRBV7-9 to TRBJ1-1; 9 positions match TRBD1. J gave up 0 bases and V 6 bases, and 8 bases lay outside the gene matches. The CDR3 consists of 16 residues. The germline CDR1 and CDR2 sequences are SEHNR and FQNEAQ (reference sequence). This CDR3 reads CASREGQGFMNTEAFF. CDR3 DNA: TGTGCCAGCAGAGAGGGACAGGGCTTCATGAACACTGAAGCTTTCTTT. Full variable domain (missing parts from reference TRBV7-9 and TRBJ1-1): DTGVSQNPRHKITKRGQNVTFRCDPISEHNRLYWYRQTLGQGPEFLTYFQNEAQLEKSRLLSDRFSAERPKGSFSTLEIQRTEQGDSAMYLCASREGQGFMNTEAFFGQGTRLTVV.

The CDR3 nucleotides are TGTGCCAGCAGCTTAGAGCCAGGCGCCCACGAGCAGTACTTC. Translation: CASSLEPGAHEQYF. The chain links TRBV7-9 to TRBJ2-7, with unresolved D. The V end lost 1 base, the J end lost 5 bases, and 12 bases lay between the germline ends. The CDR3 sequence is 14 residues long. CDR1 and CDR2 (germline): SEHNR, FQNEAQ (reference sequence).

The chain combines TRBV4-1 with TRBJ1-1; D is possibly TRBD1 (5 bases). The CDR3 runs to 11 residues. The V end was cut by 2 bases, the J end by 7 bases, with 5 bases between. Germline loops: CDR1 MGHRA, CDR2 YSYEKL. CDR3 residues: CASSQTGEAFF. In DNA form, the CDR3 reads TGCGCCAGCAGCCAAACAGGTGAAGCTTTCTTT.

Notes on this clone: Germline is not matched at one junction end, which may reflect a read error. V is TRBV27 and J is TRBJ2-3, with 14 bases matching TRBD2. This CDR3 is built from 13 residues. Germline assignment: CDR1 MNHEY and CDR2 SMNVEV (reference sequence). CDR3 sequence: CASSLGLAGELRW. The DNA for the CDR3 is TGTGCCAGCAGCTTGGGACTAGCGGGAGAACTTCGGTGG.

The chain uses TRBV28 and TRBJ2-7; D might be TRBD1 (5 bases). The germline V and J ends were trimmed by 2 bases and 2 bases, with 16 bases remaining between them. Germline-derived CDR1 and CDR2 are MDHEN and SYDVKM. The CDR3 length is 16 residues. This CDR3 is CASSLRQPSITYEQYF. Written as DNA, the CDR3 is TGTGCCAGCAGTTTAAGACAGCCCTCAATCACCTACGAGCAGTACTTC.

The rearrangement uses TRBV28 and TRBJ1-2, with 9 bases that match TRBD1. This CDR3 is 14 amino acids long. Per the germline V gene, CDR1 is MDHEN and CDR2 is SYDVKM. Trimming removed 2 bases from V and 4 bases from J; junction bases left unmatched: 2. The DNA of the CDR3 is TGTGCCAGCAGTTTAAGGACAGGGGCCTATGGCTACACCTTC. It translates to CASSLRTGAYGYTF.

The rearrangement links TRBV4-3 to TRBJ1-2; D is ambiguous. The CDR3 totals 14 residues. V gave up 0 bases and J gave up 5 bases, with 10 bases separating them. Per the germline V gene, CDR1 is LGHNA and CDR2 is YSLEER. CDR3 amino acids: CASSQEDAGYGYTF. The CDR3 DNA sequence: TGCGCCAGCAGCCAAGAAGATGCGGGGTATGGCTACACCTTC.

The gene calls are TRBV19 and TRBJ2-7; 9 bases match TRBD2. The V and J ends lost 0 bases and 2 bases, in that order; junction bases with no gene match: 5. The CDR3 loop spans 16 amino acids. CDR1 LNHDA and CDR2 SQIVND come from the germline V gene (reference sequence). The CDR3 sequence is CASSIDVAGVTYEQYF. The CDR3 nucleotides read TGTGCCAGTAGTATAGATGTAGCGGGGGTCACCTACGAGCAGTACTTC.

V is TRBV29-1 and J is TRBJ2-7, with TRBD1 matching over 9 bases. V gave up 4 bases and J gave up 3 bases; unmatched junction bases: 4. The V gene's germline CDR1 is SQVTM and CDR2 ANQGSEA. CDR3 length: 13 amino acids. CDR3 sequence: CSVVSGQGYEQYF. The CDR3 bases are TGCAGCGTTGTATCGGGACAGGGCTACGAGCAGTACTTC.

This chain connects TRBV7-2 to TRBJ2-7; D is uncertain. V was pared by 5 bases and J by 2 bases, with 7 bases between. The germline V gene encodes CDR1 SGHTA and CDR2 FQGNSA. This CDR3 has 12 residues. CDR3 in amino acids: CASSQSPYEQYF. DNA of the CDR3: TGTGCCAGCAGCCAATCCCCCTACGAGCAGTACTTC.

V is TRBV5-4 and J is TRBJ1-1; D remains ambiguous. This CDR3 is built from 14 residues. The V gene lost 0 bases and the J gene lost 0 bases, with 6 bases spanning the gap. From germline, CDR1 is SGHNT and CDR2 YYREEE (reference sequence). CDR3 coding DNA: TGTGCCAGCAGCTTGGACGACATGAACACTGAAGCTTTCTTT. Translation gives CASSLDDMNTEAFF.

The genes are TRBV15 and TRBJ2-7; 11 bases fit TRBD2. This CDR3 contains 19 residues. Germline assignment: CDR1 LNHNV and CDR2 YYDKDF (reference sequence). The J segment lost 2 bases and the V segment lost 6 bases, leaving 18 bases of the junction unmatched. CDR3 amino acids: CATRPDPGTSGHRAYEQYF. For the CDR3, the DNA is TGTGCCACCAGACCAGACCCCGGGACTAGCGGCCACCGGGCCTACGAGCAGTACTTC.